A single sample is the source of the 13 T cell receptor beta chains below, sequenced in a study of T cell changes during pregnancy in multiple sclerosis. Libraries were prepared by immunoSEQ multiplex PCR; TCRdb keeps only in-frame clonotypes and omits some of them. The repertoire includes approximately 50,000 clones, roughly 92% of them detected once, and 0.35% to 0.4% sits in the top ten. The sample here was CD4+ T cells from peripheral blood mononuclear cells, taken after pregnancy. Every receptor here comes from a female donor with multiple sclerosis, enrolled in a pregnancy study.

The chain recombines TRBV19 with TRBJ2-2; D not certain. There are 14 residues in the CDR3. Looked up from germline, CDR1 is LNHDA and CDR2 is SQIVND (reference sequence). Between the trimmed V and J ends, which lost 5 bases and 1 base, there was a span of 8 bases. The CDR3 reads CASSPQQNTGELFF. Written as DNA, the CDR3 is TGTGCCAGTAGTCCCCAACAGAACACCGGGGAGCTGTTTTTT. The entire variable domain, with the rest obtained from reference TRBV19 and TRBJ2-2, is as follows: DGGITQSPKYLFRKEGQNVTLSCEQNLNHDAMYWYRQDPGQGLRLIYYSQIVNDFQKGDIAEGYSVSREKKESFPLTVTSAQKNPTAFYLCASSPQQNTGELFFGEGSRLTVL.

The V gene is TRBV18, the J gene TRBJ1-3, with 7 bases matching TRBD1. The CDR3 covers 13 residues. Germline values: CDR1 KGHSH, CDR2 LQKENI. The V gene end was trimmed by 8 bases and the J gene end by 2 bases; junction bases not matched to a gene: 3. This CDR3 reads CASTTGPGNTIYF. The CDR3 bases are TGTGCCAGCACGACAGGGCCTGGAAACACCATATATTTT. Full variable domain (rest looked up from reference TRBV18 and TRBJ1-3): NAGVMQNPRHLVRRRGQEARLRCSPMKGHSHVYWYRQLPEEGLKFMVYLQKENIIDESGMPKERFSAEFPKEGPSILRIQQVVRGDSAAYFCASTTGPGNTIYFGEGSWLTVV.

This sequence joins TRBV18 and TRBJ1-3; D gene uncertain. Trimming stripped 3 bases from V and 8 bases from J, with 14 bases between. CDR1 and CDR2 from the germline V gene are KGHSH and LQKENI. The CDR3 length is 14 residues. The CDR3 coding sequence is TGTGCCAGCTCACCTGGACGGGAGAGGGACACCATATATTTT. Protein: CASSPGRERDTIYF.

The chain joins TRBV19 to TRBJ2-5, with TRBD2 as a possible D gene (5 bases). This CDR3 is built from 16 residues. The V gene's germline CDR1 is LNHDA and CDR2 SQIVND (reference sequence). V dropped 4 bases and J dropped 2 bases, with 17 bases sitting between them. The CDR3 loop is CASSTWTEMRQETQYF. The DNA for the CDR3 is TGTGCCAGTAGTACCTGGACTGAGATGCGACAAGAGACCCAGTACTTC.

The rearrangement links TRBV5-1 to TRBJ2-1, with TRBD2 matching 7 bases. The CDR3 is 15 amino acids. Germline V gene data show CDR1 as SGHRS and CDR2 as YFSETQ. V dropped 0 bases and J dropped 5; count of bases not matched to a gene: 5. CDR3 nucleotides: TGCGCCAGCAGCTTGGAGGGTCTAGCGGACAATGAGCAGTTCTTC. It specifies CASSLEGLADNEQFF.

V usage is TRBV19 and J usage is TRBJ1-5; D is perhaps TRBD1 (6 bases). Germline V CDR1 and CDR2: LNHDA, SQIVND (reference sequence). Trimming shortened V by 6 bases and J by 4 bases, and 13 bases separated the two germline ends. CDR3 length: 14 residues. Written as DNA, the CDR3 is TGTGCCAGTAGGAAAGGGGACACTAATCAGCCCCAGCATTTT. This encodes CASRKGDTNQPQHF.

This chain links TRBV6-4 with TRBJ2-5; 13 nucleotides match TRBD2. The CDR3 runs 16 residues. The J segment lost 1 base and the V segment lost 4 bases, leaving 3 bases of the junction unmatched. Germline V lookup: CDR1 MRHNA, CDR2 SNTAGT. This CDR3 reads CASSVGTSGTQETQYF. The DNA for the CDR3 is TGTGCCAGCAGTGTTGGGACTAGCGGGACCCAAGAGACCCAGTACTTC.

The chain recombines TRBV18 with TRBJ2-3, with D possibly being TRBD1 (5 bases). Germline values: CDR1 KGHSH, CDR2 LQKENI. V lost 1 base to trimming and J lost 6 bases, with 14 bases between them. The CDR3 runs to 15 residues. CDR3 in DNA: TGTGCCAGCTCACCACGTGCAGGGTCTGCGGATACGCAGTATTTT. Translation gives CASSPRAGSADTQYF.

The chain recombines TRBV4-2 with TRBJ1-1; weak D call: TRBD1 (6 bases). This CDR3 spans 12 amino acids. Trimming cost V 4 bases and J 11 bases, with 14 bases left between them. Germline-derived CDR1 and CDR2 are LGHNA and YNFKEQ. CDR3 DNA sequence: TGTGCCAGCAGCCTTACACAGGGTCGGGCTTTCTTT. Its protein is CASSLTQGRAFF.

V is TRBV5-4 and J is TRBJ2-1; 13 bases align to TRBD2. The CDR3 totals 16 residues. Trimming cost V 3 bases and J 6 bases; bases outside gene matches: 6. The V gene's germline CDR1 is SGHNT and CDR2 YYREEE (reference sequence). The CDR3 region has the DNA TGTGCCAGCAGCTCGAGGACTAGCGGGAGTGTCAATGAGCAGTTCTTC. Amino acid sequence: CASSSRTSGSVNEQFF.

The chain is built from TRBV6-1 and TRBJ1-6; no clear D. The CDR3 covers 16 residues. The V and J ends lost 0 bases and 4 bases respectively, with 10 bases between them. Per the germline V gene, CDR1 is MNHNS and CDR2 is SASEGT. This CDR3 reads CASSEALGGYNSPLHF. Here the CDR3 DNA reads TGTGCCAGCAGTGAAGCGCTAGGAGGGTATAATTCACCCCTCCACTTT.

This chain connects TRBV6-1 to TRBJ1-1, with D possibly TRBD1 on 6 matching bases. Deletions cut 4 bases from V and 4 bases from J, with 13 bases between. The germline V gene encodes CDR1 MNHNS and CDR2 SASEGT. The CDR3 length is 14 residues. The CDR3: CASSASRGGTEAFF. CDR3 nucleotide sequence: TGTGCCAGCAGTGCATCCAGGGGCGGCACTGAAGCTTTCTTT.

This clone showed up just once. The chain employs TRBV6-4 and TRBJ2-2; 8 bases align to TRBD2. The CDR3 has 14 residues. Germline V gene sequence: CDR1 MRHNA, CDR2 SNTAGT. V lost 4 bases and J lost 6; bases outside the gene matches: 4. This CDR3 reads CASSVTGGAGELFF. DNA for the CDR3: TGTGCCAGCAGTGTAACGGGAGGGGCCGGGGAGCTGTTTTTT.